This TCR beta chain appears in the sequencing data of a study of T-cell memory formation after mild COVID-19. TCRdb re-analysed the 5' RACE reads in MiXCR, keeping a single row per CDR3 protein. The sample has 550,000 to 600,000 distinct CDR3 sequences, less than 25% seen once; the top ten hold around 7.7%. This TCR derives from an adult woman who had mild COVID-19 (a few samples of this study predate the infection). Cell type and time point are not known. The sequencing input was PBMCs or a T cell subset sorted from them (not recorded which).

The DNA for the CDR3 is TGTGCCAGCAGCTCGGGACTAGCGGGAGAAGATGAGCAGTTCTTC. It codes for CASSSGLAGEDEQFF. The chain joins TRBV7-2 to TRBJ2-1; 14 bases line up with TRBD2. J was trimmed by 8 bases and V by 4 bases; bases with no gene match: 4. Germline CDR1 and CDR2: SGHTA and FQGNSA. CDR3 size: 15 residues.